The source of this TCR beta chain is a study of shared clonotypes between healthy human individuals. V was cut by 3 bases and J by 3 bases, with 18 bases left in between. CDR1 MDHEN and CDR2 SYDVKM come from the germline V gene. This CDR3 has 17 amino acids. Assay: immunoSEQ multiplex PCR; the TCRdb copy retains only in-frame clones and omits some. The repertoire consists of a few million clones, with 85% to 95% occurring once and the leading ten covering roughly 0.34%. The chain carries TRBV28 and TRBJ1-5; TRBD1 is a possible D gene (6 bases). Sequenced material: naive CD4+ T cells from PBMCs. As for subset: CD45RA+ positively selected. This sequence was found in a young man in good health. Some clones in this sample may be carry-over from other donors' samples. CDR3 region: CASSFFKGGSNNQPQHF. The CDR3 DNA reads as TGTGCCAGCAGTTTCTTCAAAGGGGGTTCTAACAATCAGCCCCAGCATTTT.